What follows describes a single T cell receptor beta chain. Its matching antigen is unknown. This record belongs to a study of cytomegalovirus exposure and HLA in healthy donors. Looking at the study overall: For the approximately 360 genotyped donors, about 79% fell within the Caucasian-associated ancestry cluster. Regarding the study as a whole: Most observed TCR sequences were rare, whereas some public TCRs were detected in many donors. The number of N-insertions in an Asian-associated ancestry cluster was reportedly below the 666-donor mean in a later analysis.

V lost 6 bases and J lost 3; bases outside the gene matches: 2. This CDR3 has 12 residues. CDR1 is MDHEN, CDR2 SYDVKM, per germline. The primer mix had 60 Vbeta and 13 Jbeta primers. The assay was immunoSEQ multiplex PCR, and TCRdb's table has in-frame clones only and misses some. The repertoire holds roughly 290,000 clones, with 75% to 90% as singletons. The sequence was collected from a girl under 10 years old in good health and CMV-seronegative. The chain couples TRBV28 to TRBJ2-7; 7 bases map to TRBD1. The source material was PBMCs. In DNA form, the CDR3 reads TGTGCCAGCAGAACAGGGGACTACGAGCAGTACTTC. This codes for CASRTGDYEQYF.